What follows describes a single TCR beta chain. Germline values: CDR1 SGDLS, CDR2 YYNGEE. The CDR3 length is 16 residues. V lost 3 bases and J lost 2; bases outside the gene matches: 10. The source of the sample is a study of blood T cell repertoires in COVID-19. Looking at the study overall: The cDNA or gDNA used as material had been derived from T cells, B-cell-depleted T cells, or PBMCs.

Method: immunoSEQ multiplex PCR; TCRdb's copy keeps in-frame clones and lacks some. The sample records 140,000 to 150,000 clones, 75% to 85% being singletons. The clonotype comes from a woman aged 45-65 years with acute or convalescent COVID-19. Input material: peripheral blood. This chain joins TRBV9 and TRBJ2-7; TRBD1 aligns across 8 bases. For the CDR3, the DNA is TGTGCCAGCAGCGGACGAACCGGGACAGGAGCCTACGAGCAGTACTTC. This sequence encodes CASSGRTGTGAYEQYF.